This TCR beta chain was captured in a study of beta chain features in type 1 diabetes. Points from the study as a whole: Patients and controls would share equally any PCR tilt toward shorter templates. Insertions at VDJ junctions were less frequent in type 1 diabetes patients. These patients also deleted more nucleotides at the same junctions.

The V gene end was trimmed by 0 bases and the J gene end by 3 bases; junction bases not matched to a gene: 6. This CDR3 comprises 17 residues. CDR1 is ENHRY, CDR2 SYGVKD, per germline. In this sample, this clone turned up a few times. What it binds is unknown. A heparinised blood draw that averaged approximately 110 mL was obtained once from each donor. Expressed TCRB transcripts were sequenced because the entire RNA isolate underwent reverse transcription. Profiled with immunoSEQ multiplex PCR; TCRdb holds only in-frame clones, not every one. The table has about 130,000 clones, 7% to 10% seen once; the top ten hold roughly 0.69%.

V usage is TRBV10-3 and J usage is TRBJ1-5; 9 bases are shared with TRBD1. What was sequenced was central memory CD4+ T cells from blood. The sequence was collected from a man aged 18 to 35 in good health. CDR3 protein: CAISESLGQGNNQPQHF. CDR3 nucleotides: TGTGCCATCAGTGAGTCACTGGGACAGGGAAACAATCAGCCCCAGCATTTT.